These T cell receptor beta chains were read from a single sample in a study of blood T cell repertoires in COVID-19. Assay: immunoSEQ multiplex PCR; the TCRdb copy retains only in-frame clones and omits some. The sample has about 100,000 clones, around 88% seen once. Sequencing was done on a sample of peripheral blood. The receptors derive from a human donor in a cohort sampled during active COVID-19. The CDR3 runs from the conserved cysteine through the conserved F or W. D genes are given only for firm matches. Size values are once, few and many counts, or a class for expanded clones, and some rows have none.

v_call	j_call	d_call	clone_size	cdr3_nt	cdr3_aa
TRBV4-1	TRBJ2-1	TRBD2	NA	TGCGCCAGCAGCCAAGAGCTCGGGACTAACAATGAGCAGTTCTTC	CASSQELGTNNEQFF
TRBV6-6	TRBJ2-1	TRBD2	NA	TGTGCCACCATTGGGGCTAGCGGGAGCCTGAATGAGCAGTTCTTC	CATIGASGSLNEQFF
TRBV6-6	TRBJ2-4	NA	NA	TGTGCCAGCAGTTACTCGCGCACAGGAGCCAAAAACATTCAGTACTTC	CASSYSRTGAKNIQYF
TRBV11-2	TRBJ2-2	NA	NA	TGTGCCAGCAGCTTATCGCGGATCACCGGGGAGCTGTTTTTT	CASSLSRITGELFF
TRBV4-2	TRBJ1-2	TRBD1	NA	TGTGCCAGCAGCCAACAGCTCCGGGACAGGGTTGGCTACACCTTC	CASSQQLRDRVGYTF
TRBV5-1	TRBJ2-7	NA	NA	TGCGCCAGCAGCTTGACTAGCCCCTACGAGCAGTACTTC	CASSLTSPYEQYF
TRBV7-9	TRBJ2-5	NA	NA	TGTGCCAGCAGCTTAGCCCTGGGCCGCCAAGAGACCCAGTACTTC	CASSLALGRQETQYF
TRBV28	TRBJ2-4	TRBD2	NA	TGTGCCACTACAGCCGGGACTAGCGTTTATCTTCAGTACTTC	CATTAGTSVYLQYF
TRBV7-2	TRBJ1-1	NA	NA	TGTGCCAGCAGCCCCCAATCGAACACTGAAGCTTTCTTT	CASSPQSNTEAFF
TRBV27	TRBJ2-7	TRBD2	NA	TGTGCCAGCAGTTTTACCGCCGGGACTAGCGTCTCCTACGAGCAGTACTTC	CASSFTAGTSVSYEQYF
TRBV6-2/TRBV6-3	TRBJ2-7	TRBD2	NA	TGTGCCAGCAGTTACCGTTTCGGCGGGAGTCGGTACGAGCAGTACTTC	CASSYRFGGSRYEQYF
TRBV28	TRBJ1-1	NA	NA	TGTGCCAGCAGTCCCCCTCCGGGCGGGGGCACTGAAGCTTTCTTT	CASSPPPGGGTEAFF
TRBV4-2	TRBJ2-7	NA	NA	TGTGCCAGCAGCCAAGATTACAGGGTCCTTGGCGAGCAGTACTTC	CASSQDYRVLGEQYF
TRBV4-2	TRBJ2-5	TRBD2	NA	TGTGCCAGCAGCCAAGATCCCATAGCGGGAGGGAGGGAGACCCAGTACTTC	CASSQDPIAGGRETQYF
TRBV28	TRBJ2-2	TRBD2	once	TGTGCCAGTAGGCTAGCGGGGGACACCGGGGAGCTGTTTTTT	CASRLAGDTGELFF
TRBV27	TRBJ2-5	NA	NA	TGTGCCAGCAGTTTATCTAGCGGAAAAGAGACCCAGTACTTC	CASSLSSGKETQYF
TRBV30	TRBJ1-2	NA	few	TGTGCCTGGAGGATAGGGGCCTATGGCTACACCTTC	CAWRIGAYGYTF
TRBV5-1	TRBJ2-7	NA	NA	TGCGCCAGCAGCCCCCTGCGGGACGGCGAGCAGTACTTC	CASSPLRDGEQYF
TRBV6-2/TRBV6-3	TRBJ2-5	TRBD2	NA	TGTGCCAGCAGCCGCATTGTCAGCGGGAGGGGAGAGACCCAGTACTTC	CASSRIVSGRGETQYF
TRBV7-2	TRBJ2-7	TRBD1	NA	TGTGCCAGCAGCTCACGGACAGGGGATATCGAGCAGTACTTC	CASSSRTGDIEQYF
TRBV7-8	TRBJ1-2	NA	once	TGTGCCAGCAGCAGCTCGGGGTTATCCTATGGCTACACCTTC	CASSSSGLSYGYTF
TRBV5-4	TRBJ2-7	TRBD1	NA	TGTGCCAGCAGCAACGACAGGGGAGAAGAGCAGTACTTC	CASSNDRGEEQYF
TRBV9	TRBJ2-7	NA	NA	TGTGCCAGCAGCGTAGTTGAGGGATACGAGCAGTACTTC	CASSVVEGYEQYF
TRBV28	TRBJ2-7	NA	medium-sized	TGTGCCAGCAGTTTTGGCGCAGGGAACGAGCAGTACTTC	CASSFGAGNEQYF
TRBV5-5	TRBJ1-2	NA	NA	TGTGCCAGCAGCTTGGAGGTGGGCGGGGGCTATGGCTACACCTTC	CASSLEVGGGYGYTF
TRBV7-2	TRBJ2-1	TRBD2	once	TGTGCCAGCAGCCCAATTAGCGGGAGAAGGCAGTTCTTC	CASSPISGRRQFF
TRBV19	TRBJ2-2	TRBD1	once	TGTGCCAGTAGTATGAACAGGGGGCCTGGCGGGGAGCTGTTTTTT	CASSMNRGPGGELFF
TRBV6-6	TRBJ2-3	NA	NA	TGTGCCAGCAGTCTCCTCAGGGGTCCTTCCCCTAGCACAGATACGCAGTATTTT	CASSLLRGPSPSTDTQYF
TRBV4-1	TRBJ2-1	TRBD1	NA	TGCGCCAGCGCCGGACAGGGGATCTCCTACAATGAGCAGTTCTTC	CASAGQGISYNEQFF
TRBV15	TRBJ1-5	NA	NA	TGTGCCACCAGCAGTCTTAGCAATCAGCCCCAGCATTTT	CATSSLSNQPQHF
TRBV11-2	TRBJ2-7	TRBD1	once	TGTGCCAGCAGTGCTAGGACAGGGCCCTACGAGCAGTACTTC	CASSARTGPYEQYF
TRBV5-1	TRBJ2-5	NA	once	TGCGCCAGCAGCCGACCGGGACAAAGACTCCAAGAGACCCAGTACTTC	CASSRPGQRLQETQYF
TRBV19	TRBJ2-1	TRBD2	NA	TGTGCCAGTAGTACTCCTCGAATAGCGGGAGGGCATGGCGAGCAGTTCTTC	CASSTPRIAGGHGEQFF
TRBV15	TRBJ2-4	TRBD2	NA	TGTGCCACCAGCAGGGGTCGGGAGGACTGGAAAAACATTCAGTACTTC	CATSRGREDWKNIQYF
TRBV7-8	TRBJ2-7	TRBD2	NA	TGTGCCAGCAGCCCCCAGCAGCGGGAGGTTTCCTACGAGCAGTACTTC	CASSPQQREVSYEQYF
TRBV18	TRBJ1-3	TRBD1	NA	TGTGCCAGCTCACCCTTCACAGGGGGAACGGATTCTGGAAACACCATATATTTT	CASSPFTGGTDSGNTIYF
TRBV4-2	TRBJ2-7	NA	few	TGTGCCAGCAGCCAAGATAGGGGTCACGAGCAGTACTTC	CASSQDRGHEQYF
TRBV15	TRBJ1-3	NA	once	TGTGCCACCAGCAGATTCACCAGCGCCGGTGGAAACACCATATATTTT	CATSRFTSAGGNTIYF
TRBV28	TRBJ2-3	TRBD1	NA	TGTGCCAGCGCAGGGACAGGCGGGGCCACAGATACGCAGTATTTT	CASAGTGGATDTQYF
TRBV9	TRBJ2-3	NA	NA	TGTGCCAGCAGCCTTAGCGGAACAAGCACAGATACGCAGTATTTT	CASSLSGTSTDTQYF
TRBV5-6	TRBJ1-4	NA	once	TGTGCCAGCAGCTTGGGTCCTCGCCGGGGTGCAACTAATGAAAAACTGTTTTTT	CASSLGPRRGATNEKLFF
TRBV28	TRBJ2-3	NA	NA	TGTGCCAGCAGTTTATCCCCCGGGCTGGGGGCGCAGACAGATACGCAGTATTTT	CASSLSPGLGAQTDTQYF
TRBV18	TRBJ2-7	NA	NA	TGTGCCAGCTCACCAGACTCCAGGGTAGAGCAGTACTTC	CASSPDSRVEQYF
TRBV5-8	TRBJ2-1	TRBD2	NA	TGTGCCAGCAGCGTGCCGGGACTAGCGGGAGGACGGGATGAGCAGTTCTTC	CASSVPGLAGGRDEQFF
TRBV5-4	TRBJ1-2	NA	medium-sized	TGTGCCAGCAGACCTAAGACAGTGGCCGTGAACTATGGCTACACCTTC	CASRPKTVAVNYGYTF
TRBV6-2/TRBV6-3	TRBJ1-6	TRBD1	NA	TGTGCCAGCAGTTCCACCAGGACAGGCAATTCACCCCTCCACTTT	CASSSTRTGNSPLHF
TRBV27	TRBJ1-3	NA	NA	TGTGCCAGCAGTTCACCAGTCGGAAACACCATATATTTT	CASSSPVGNTIYF
TRBV7-3	TRBJ1-1	TRBD1	NA	TGTGCCAGCAGCGCGACAGGGAGAACTGAAGCTTTCTTT	CASSATGRTEAFF
TRBV6-6	TRBJ1-3	NA	NA	TGTGCCAGCAGGCCACGGACTGTCTCTGGAAACACCATATATTTT	CASRPRTVSGNTIYF
TRBV9	TRBJ2-4	TRBD1	NA	TGTGCCAGCAGCGTAGGTGGACAGGGCCCAAACATTCAGTACTTC	CASSVGGQGPNIQYF
TRBV18	TRBJ1-2	TRBD1	NA	TGTGCCAGCTCTCGGGACAGGGAAGCGCGCGGCTACACCTTC	CASSRDREARGYTF
TRBV4-1	TRBJ1-5	NA	NA	TGCGCCAGCAGCCGGGCGGGAGGTAATAGCAATCAGCCCCAGCATTTT	CASSRAGGNSNQPQHF
TRBV28	TRBJ2-7	NA	NA	TGTGCCAGCAGTTTAGAAGGAGGGGACTTATCCTACGAGCAGTACTTC	CASSLEGGDLSYEQYF
TRBV6-5	TRBJ2-1	NA	NA	TGTGCCAGCAGTTACGCGAATGAGCAGTTCTTC	CASSYANEQFF
TRBV4-3	TRBJ1-5	TRBD1	few	TGCGCCAGCAGCCCAGGACAGGGGGCGCCGGGCAATCAGCCCCAGCATTTT	CASSPGQGAPGNQPQHF
TRBV5-4	TRBJ2-7	NA	few	TGTGCCAGCAGCTTCGGAGGGAACTCCTACGAGCAGTACTTC	CASSFGGNSYEQYF
TRBV7-6	TRBJ2-7	TRBD2	NA	TGTGCCAGCAGCTCATTAAGCGGGAGCTCCTACGAGCAGTACTTC	CASSSLSGSSYEQYF
TRBV5-1	TRBJ2-3	NA	NA	TGCGCCAGCAGCTTAGGGGTAGCCACAGATACGCAGTATTTT	CASSLGVATDTQYF